The clone carrying this TCR beta chain was counted only a few times. The antigen remains undetermined. Germline V CDR1 and CDR2: SEHNR, FQNEAQ (reference sequence). This CDR3 is 14 amino acids long. The J segment lost 5 bases and the V segment lost 6 bases, leaving 7 bases of the junction unmatched. 5'RACE template switching added a universal primer site and UMIs to TCR cDNA. Using its own MiXCR run on the 5' RACE reads, TCRdb lists one record per CDR3 protein. The data show hundreds of thousands of distinct CDR3 sequences, 20% to 25% seen once. This entry belongs to a study of T cells after yellow fever vaccination. Overall study findings and caveats: Relatively few clonotypes were ones that appeared in both CD4 and CD8 compartments. Post-booster samples contained most primary-vaccination clones (approximately 97% CD4, approximately 88% CD8). Though it reached lower strength, the secondary response hit its peak faster, day 5 versus 15.

This TCR was recovered from a man aged 18 to 30 who received the YFV17D yellow fever vaccine. The rearrangement joins TRBV7-9 to TRBJ1-5, with 7 nucleotides matching TRBD1. The sample consisted of PBMCs, taken roughly 20 days after the first yellow fever vaccination. The CDR3 spells CASSYTGADQPQHF. The CDR3 DNA is TGTGCCAGCAGTTATACAGGGGCCGATCAGCCCCAGCATTTT.